This entry features one T cell receptor (beta chain) sequence. These data belong to a study of blood T cell repertoires in COVID-19. As for the study in general: In each case, the material was cDNA or gDNA derived from T cells, B-cell-depleted T cells, or PBMCs.

The authors' processing: Using reference gene primer amplification, nucleated cell counts were estimated. Generated by immunoSEQ multiplex PCR, the TCRdb table keeps only in-frame clones and is missing some. V and J calls and clone size come straight from that table; D and trimming were deduced from the DNA. The sample lists 100,000 to 110,000 clones, about 88% occurring once. CDR1 is SGDLS and CDR2 is YYNGEE in the germline V gene. The germline V and J ends were trimmed by 6 bases and 2 bases, with 15 bases remaining between them. The CDR3 is 15 amino acids. The TCR was taken from a man in his thirties or forties in a cohort sampled during active COVID-19. The specimen was peripheral blood. The genes are TRBV9 and TRBJ2-1; D possibly corresponds to TRBD2 (5 bases). CDR3 loop: CASTPRGIAYNEQFF. The CDR3 DNA sequence: TGTGCCAGCACCCCCAGAGGGATCGCCTACAATGAGCAGTTCTTC.